This T cell receptor beta chain was captured by sequencing in a study of blood T cell repertoires in COVID-19. Study-wide context: Specimens from acute and convalescent COVID-19 originated in the United States, Italy and Spain.

The data were produced by immunoSEQ multiplex PCR, yet TCRdb's version contains in-frame clones alone and is incomplete. The sample includes around 200,000 clones, approximately 84% of them seen just once. This CDR3 region has 15 residues. V lost 0 bases and J lost 4, with 12 bases in between. Germline lookup yields CDR1 SGHKS and CDR2 YYEKEE (reference sequence). Sequences were obtained from peripheral blood. V usage is TRBV5-5 and J usage is TRBJ2-3; D is possibly TRBD2 (7 bases). The receptor was isolated from a man aged 50-59 years with active or convalescent COVID-19. CDR3 coding DNA: TGTGCCAGCAGCTTGGGGGCGGGGGCCTCAGATACGCAGTATTTT. Translated, it gives CASSLGAGASDTQYF.